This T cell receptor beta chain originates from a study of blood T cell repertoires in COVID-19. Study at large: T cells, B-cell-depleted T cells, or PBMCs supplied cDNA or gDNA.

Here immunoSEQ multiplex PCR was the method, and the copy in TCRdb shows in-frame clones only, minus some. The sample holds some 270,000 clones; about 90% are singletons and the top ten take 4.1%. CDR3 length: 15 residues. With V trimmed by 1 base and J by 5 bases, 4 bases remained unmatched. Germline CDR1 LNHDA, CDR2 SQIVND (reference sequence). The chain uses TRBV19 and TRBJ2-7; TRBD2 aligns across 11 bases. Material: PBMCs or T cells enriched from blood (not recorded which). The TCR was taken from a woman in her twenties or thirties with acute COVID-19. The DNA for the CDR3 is TGTGCCAGTAGTATAGTAGCGGGAGGGCCCGACGAGCAGTACTTC. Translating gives CASSIVAGGPDEQYF.